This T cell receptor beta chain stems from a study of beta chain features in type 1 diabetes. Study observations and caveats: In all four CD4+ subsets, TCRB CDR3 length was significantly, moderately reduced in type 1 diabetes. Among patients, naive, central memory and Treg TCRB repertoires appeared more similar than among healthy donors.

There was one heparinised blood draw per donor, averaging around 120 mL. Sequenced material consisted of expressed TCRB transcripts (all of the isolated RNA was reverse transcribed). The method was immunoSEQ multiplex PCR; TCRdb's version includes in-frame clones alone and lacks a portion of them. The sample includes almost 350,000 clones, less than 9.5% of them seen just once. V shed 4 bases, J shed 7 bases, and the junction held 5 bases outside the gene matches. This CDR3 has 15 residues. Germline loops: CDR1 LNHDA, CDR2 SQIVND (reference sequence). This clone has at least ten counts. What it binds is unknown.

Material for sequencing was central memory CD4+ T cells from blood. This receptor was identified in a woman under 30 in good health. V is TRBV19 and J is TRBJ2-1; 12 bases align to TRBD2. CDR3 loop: CASSTVTSGRNEQFF. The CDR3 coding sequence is TGTGCCAGTAGTACCGTTACTAGCGGGAGGAATGAGCAGTTCTTC.